The clone carrying this T cell receptor (beta chain) was counted between two and nine times. The source of the sample is a study of blood T cell repertoires in COVID-19. The repertoire was sequenced with immunoSEQ multiplex PCR; TCRdb's copy has only in-frame clones and lacks some. The data contain hundreds of thousands of clones, approximately 91% of them singletons. The germline V gene has CDR1 SGHTA and CDR2 FQGNSA. The V gene end was trimmed by 1 base and the J gene end by 4 bases; junction bases not matched to a gene: 8. The CDR3 loop spans 16 amino acids. Sequenced sample: peripheral blood. This receptor was taken from a woman in her 30s with COVID-19, enrolled during active disease. V usage is TRBV7-2 and J usage is TRBJ1-2; 8 nucleotides line up with TRBD1. CDR3 sequence (DNA): TGTGCCAGCAGCTTAGATGGGACAGGCCAACTCTATGGCTACACCTTC. The encoded protein is CASSLDGTGQLYGYTF.